One sample yielded the 22 T cell receptor beta chains listed below, sequenced in a study of CD8 T cells in Susac syndrome. Random hexamers were used to reverse transcribe an amount of about 0.45 to 1 ug RNA. MiXCR, run by TCRdb on the immunoSEQ multiplex PCR reads, gives a single entry per CDR3 protein. The data hold about 180,000 distinct CDR3 sequences, with around 95% observed a single time. The sequencing sample was made of CD4+ T cells from PBMCs. All receptors derive from a human donor with Susac syndrome.

In DNA, the CDR3 is TGTGCCAGCAGCTTATCCGGGGGGGGCACCTACAATGAGCAGTTCTTC. Amino acids: CASSLSGGGTYNEQFF. The V gene is TRBV7-3, the J gene TRBJ2-1; 8 bases agree with TRBD2. V gave up 2 bases and J gave up 2 bases; unmatched junction bases: 5. The CDR3 is made up of 16 amino acids. Germline V gives CDR1 SGHTA, CDR2 FQGTGA.

The chain has TRBV2 and TRBJ2-3; D not resolved. CDR1 is SNHLY, CDR2 FYNNEI, per germline. This CDR3 has 13 amino acids. Between the trimmed V and J ends, which lost 6 bases and 1 base, there was a span of 8 bases. CDR3 residues: CASRIRGTDTQYF. For the CDR3, the DNA is TGTGCCAGCAGGATAAGGGGCACAGATACGCAGTATTTT.

The genes are TRBV27 and TRBJ2-2, with TRBD2 identical over 8 bases. Germline CDR1 is MNHEY and CDR2 is SMNVEV (reference sequence). This CDR3 has 13 amino acids. The CDR3 loop reads CVAGRANTGELFF. The CDR3 DNA follows: TGTGTCGCCGGGAGGGCGAACACCGGGGAGCTGTTTTTT.

The chain joins TRBV28 to TRBJ1-5, with a tentative D call TRBD1 (5 bases). The germline CDR1 and CDR2 sequences are MDHEN and SYDVKM. The V and J ends lost 5 bases and 0 bases respectively, with 17 bases between them. The CDR3 contains 17 residues. The CDR3 DNA sequence: TGTGCCAGCAGTGGGGACGGTACCTCGGGTAGCAATCAGCCCCAGCATTTT. Its translation: CASSGDGTSGSNQPQHF.

The chain's CDR3 is CASSPQVSGAYDTQYF. The DNA for the CDR3 is TGTGCCAGCAGCCCTCAAGTATCGGGGGCGTATGATACGCAGTATTTT. V and J are TRBV5-4 and TRBJ2-3, with D perhaps matching TRBD1 or TRBD2 (6 bases each). This CDR3 comprises 16 residues. CDR1 and CDR2 (germline): SGHNT, YYREEE (reference sequence). V lost 4 bases, J lost 6 bases, and 21 bases lay in between. The full variable domain, completed using reference TRBV5-4 and TRBJ2-3, is ETGVTQSPTHLIKTRGQQVTLRCSSQSGHNTVSWYQQALGQGPQFIFQYYREEENGRGNFPPRFSGLQFPNYSSELNVNALELDDSALYLCASSPQVSGAYDTQYFGPGTRLTVL.

Here the CDR3 reads CASSVGTSGTGEQYF. The CDR3 nucleotides are TGTGCCAGCAGCGTCGGGACTAGCGGGACGGGAGAGCAGTACTTC. The chain joins TRBV9 to TRBJ2-7; 13 nucleotides line up with TRBD2. Germline V gene lookup returns CDR1 SGDLS and CDR2 YYNGEE. The CDR3 has 15 amino acids. With 2 bases clipped from V and 7 bases from J, the junction kept 6 bases outside the gene matches.

V gene TRBV6-2 or TRBV6-3 combines with J gene TRBJ2-5; 9 nucleotides agree with TRBD1. Germline values: CDR1 MNHEY, CDR2 SVGEGT. V gave up 6 bases and J gave up 4 bases; unmatched junction bases: 9. The CDR3 length is 15 residues. The CDR3: CASRGTDRGRETQYF. The CDR3 region has the DNA TGTGCCAGCAGGGGGACGGACAGGGGAAGAGAGACCCAGTACTTC.

This clonotype was recorded only once. The chain couples TRBV29-1 to TRBJ2-7; D might be TRBD2 (6 bases). This CDR3 comprises 12 residues. Germline V lookup: CDR1 SQVTM, CDR2 ANQGSEA. With 4 bases removed from V and 5 bases from J, the gap between germline ends came to 12 bases. CDR3 coding DNA: TGCAGCGTTGGTAGCGGCAGAAACGAGCAGTACTTC. Translating gives CSVGSGRNEQYF.

The CDR3 protein is CAWSVRRTEAFF. The CDR3, as DNA: TGTGCCTGGAGTGTAAGGAGGACTGAAGCTTTCTTT. The genes are TRBV30 and TRBJ1-1; no reliable D call. The length of the CDR3 is 12 residues. With 0 bases removed from V and 5 bases from J, the gap between germline ends came to 7 bases. Germline CDR1 is GTSNPN and CDR2 is SVGIG (reference sequence).

J is TRBJ1-4 and V is TRBV19; a possible D gene is TRBD1 (5 bases). V gave up 6 bases and J gave up 4 bases, with 12 bases separating them. From germline, CDR1 is LNHDA and CDR2 SQIVND (reference sequence). CDR3 length equals 14 residues. The CDR3 coding sequence is TGTGCCAGTAGCGGGACGGGATTTAATGAAAAACTGTTTTTT. It yields the protein CASSGTGFNEKLFF.

This chain uses TRBV12-3 or TRBV12-4 with TRBJ1-2, with D perhaps TRBD1 (6 bases). This CDR3 has 12 residues. Trimming left V 5 bases short and J 5 bases short, with 9 bases between. DNA of the CDR3: TGTGCCAGCAGTGAGGACAGTTATGGCTACACCTTC. Translating it yields CASSEDSYGYTF.

The chain links TRBV23-1 to TRBJ1-2, with 9 bases matching TRBD1. TRBV23-1 qualifies as an ORF whose function is uncertain. CDR3 length equals 14 residues. With 0 bases clipped from V and 8 bases from J, the junction kept 4 bases outside the gene matches. The CDR3, as DNA: TGCGCCAGCAGTCAATCTCGGGACAGGGACGGCTACACCTTC. Translation: CASSQSRDRDGYTF.

V is TRBV20-1 and J is TRBJ1-5; D is uncertain. This CDR3 has 14 amino acids. Trimming cost V 5 bases and J 1 base, with 12 bases left between them. CDR1 is DFQATT, CDR2 SNEGSKA, per germline (reference sequence). The CDR3 DNA follows: TGCAGTGCTGAGCCCGGAGAGAGCAATCAGCCCCAGCATTTT. This translates into CSAEPGESNQPQHF.

This chain uses TRBV9 with TRBJ2-1; tentative D call: TRBD1 (6 bases). The V end was cut by 0 bases, the J end by 7 bases, with 8 bases between. The CDR3 runs to 13 residues. From germline, CDR1 is SGDLS and CDR2 YYNGEE. The CDR3, as DNA: TGTGCCAGCAGCGTAGAACAGGGAAATGAGCAGTTCTTC. Protein sequence: CASSVEQGNEQFF.

This chain links TRBV11-2 with TRBJ2-7, with a tentative D call TRBD1 (7 bases). V gave up 5 bases and J gave up 4 bases, with 18 bases separating them. Germline CDR1 and CDR2: SGHAT and FQNNGV. This CDR3 spans 15 amino acids. The CDR3 nucleotides read TGTGCCAGCAGCAATAGGGCGGGACAGACATACGAGCAGTACTTC. This encodes CASSNRAGQTYEQYF.

This clonotype was picked up one time. The V and J genes are TRBV28 and TRBJ1-1, with D unresolved. Trimming left V 7 bases short and J 7 bases short, with 10 bases between. The CDR3 contains 11 residues. From germline, CDR1 is MDHEN and CDR2 SYDVKM. CDR3 coding DNA: TGTGCCAGCACCGGCCCGGGTGAAGCTTTCTTT. Protein product: CASTGPGEAFF.

This clonotype was observed a single time. The rearrangement uses TRBV28 and TRBJ2-7, with 15 bases lining up with TRBD2. Germline V gene data show CDR1 as MDHEN and CDR2 as SYDVKM. The CDR3 loop spans 17 amino acids. After removal of 5 bases from V and 4 bases from J, the junction contained 9 bases not matched to a gene. The CDR3 sequence: CASSRWTSGRAAYEQYF. The CDR3 coding sequence is TGTGCCAGCAGTCGATGGACTAGCGGGAGGGCCGCTTACGAGCAGTACTTC.

The sample holds one count of this clonotype. J is TRBJ2-4 and V is TRBV6-2 or TRBV6-3; D is tentatively TRBD1 or TRBD2 (6 bases each). The CDR3 runs to 17 residues. Germline V gives CDR1 MNHEY, CDR2 SVGEGT. Trimming cost V 7 bases and J 3 bases, with 22 bases left between them. This chain's CDR3 is CASTGGPMTGDKNIQYF. The CDR3 nucleotides are TGTGCCAGCACCGGGGGCCCGATGACAGGCGACAAAAACATTCAGTACTTC.

This chain uses TRBV30 with TRBJ1-5; tentative D call: TRBD1 (6 bases). Trimming removed 4 bases from V and 6 bases from J, with 16 bases in between. Looked up from germline, CDR1 is GTSNPN and CDR2 is SVGIG (reference sequence). There are 14 residues in the CDR3. The CDR3 loop is CAWTRTGTAQPQHF. CDR3 in DNA: TGTGCCTGGACACGAACAGGGACGGCTCAGCCCCAGCATTTT.

The V and J genes are TRBV7-2 and TRBJ1-6; unclear D gene. V lost 5 bases and J lost 6, with 5 bases in between. Germline V gene sequence: CDR1 SGHTA, CDR2 FQGNSA. CDR3 size: 12 residues. The CDR3 DNA reads TGTGCCAGCAGCGCGCTTAATTCACCCCTCCACTTT. This sequence encodes CASSALNSPLHF. Drawing the rest from reference TRBV7-2 and TRBJ1-6, the complete variable domain is GAGVSQSPSNKVTEKGKDVELRCDPISGHTALYWYRQSLGQGLEFLIYFQGNSAPDKSGLPSDRFSAERTGGSVSTLTIQRTQQEDSAVYLCASSALNSPLHFGNGTRLTVT.

This clonotype has a single count. The chain is built from TRBV7-9 and TRBJ1-1; D is unresolved. Germline V gene sequence: CDR1 SEHNR, CDR2 FQNEAQ (reference sequence). The CDR3 extends over 13 amino acids. With 1 base removed from V and 3 bases from J, the gap between germline ends came to 6 bases. The CDR3 spells CASSLVGDTEAFF. CDR3 in DNA: TGTGCCAGCAGCTTAGTCGGTGACACTGAAGCTTTCTTT.

J is TRBJ2-3 and V is TRBV28; D is tentatively TRBD1 or TRBD2 (6 bases each). The germline V gene has CDR1 MDHEN and CDR2 SYDVKM. V lost 4 bases and J lost 5, with 13 bases in between. The CDR3 has 14 residues. As DNA, the CDR3 is TGTGCCAGCAGTTCGGAGGGGGGTAGAGATACGCAGTATTTT. It encodes CASSSEGGRDTQYF.